This note documents a single T cell receptor beta chain sequence. The method was immunoSEQ multiplex PCR; TCRdb's version includes in-frame clones alone and lacks a portion of them. This table holds 45,000 to 60,000 clones, approximately 90% found once. This sample is part of a study of PD-L1 blockade in urothelial cancer. Study background: Blood analysis was done at 3 weeks (second dose) and 6 weeks after treatment began.

The time point is: peripheral blood 6 weeks after treatment start. Germline V gene sequence: CDR1 SGHRS, CDR2 YFSETQ. Trimming shortened V by 4 bases and J by 4 bases, and 18 bases separated the two germline ends. This CDR3 contains 16 residues. The chain combines TRBV5-1 with TRBJ2-1; D is possibly TRBD2 (7 bases). This clonotype originated in a man aged 55-75 years with urothelial cancer. The sequencing used PBMCs, collected around atezolizumab (anti-PD-L1) treatment. The CDR3 spells CASSLEWGGLYNEQFF. The CDR3 DNA sequence: TGCGCCAGCAGCCTGGAGTGGGGGGGCTTATACAATGAGCAGTTCTTC.